The rows below give T cell receptor beta chains drawn from one sample of a study of monozygotic twins with inflammatory bowel disease. TCRdb reprocessed the 5' RACE reads and keeps a single row for each CDR3 protein, giving no DNA. This sample's table has 350,000 to 400,000 distinct CDR3 sequences. The sample comprised blood. These receptors were obtained from a human donor with ulcerative colitis or Crohn's disease, or a healthy co-twin of an affected twin (not recorded which). Each CDR3 is given with its conserved first and last residue.

TRBV12-3/TRBV12-4	TRBJ1-4	CASSLSGNEKLFF
TRBV5-1	TRBJ1-1	CASSLFGENTEAFF
TRBV4-1	TRBJ1-4	CASSQGGQATNEKLFF
TRBV5-1	TRBJ2-1	CASSLRLAGAVGYNEQFF
TRBV5-1	TRBJ2-2	CASSLAGGQGGTGELFF
TRBV6-2/TRBV6-3	TRBJ2-7	CASRLDSTYEQYF
TRBV4-3	TRBJ1-4	CASSTEGKLFF
TRBV18	TRBJ1-1	CASSPSGQGHTEAFF
TRBV5-1	TRBJ1-1	CASSLVPGGKDTEAFF
TRBV7-2	TRBJ2-7	CASSPSRGLGEQYF
TRBV29-1	TRBJ1-2	CSVVRDRGRRGYTF
TRBV21-1	TRBJ2-1	CASSRGTSGGINEQFF
TRBV5-1	TRBJ1-1	CASSPSTRNTEAFF
TRBV7-8	TRBJ2-1	CASSPPPSVDEQFF
TRBV6-5	TRBJ1-1	CASSYSNRGYTEAFF
TRBV7-2	TRBJ1-1	CASSLYSPRGNTEAFF
TRBV9	TRBJ2-1	CASSLLTGTGFEQFF
TRBV10-2	TRBJ2-5	CASSKRDRGRETQYF
TRBV28	TRBJ1-6	CASSLAGGYSPLHF
TRBV24-1	TRBJ2-4	CATSDSGEAAKNIQYF
TRBV9	TRBJ2-2	CASSVGGHTNTGELFF
TRBV5-1	TRBJ1-6	CASSLRTGVDSPLHF
TRBV4-3	TRBJ2-7	CASSQGAGSHEQYF
TRBV28	TRBJ1-5	CASSLPQGRSNQPQHF
TRBV12-3/TRBV12-4	TRBJ2-7	CASSSTPGTGGREQYF
TRBV11-3	TRBJ1-3	CASSPGQGSSGNTIYF
TRBV6-5	TRBJ1-2	CASSYGTGRNYGYTF
TRBV3-1	TRBJ2-3	CASRRLAIGTQYF
TRBV7-2	TRBJ2-5	CASSAIRVETQYF
TRBV18	TRBJ1-3	CASSPPAAHTGNTIYF
TRBV5-1	TRBJ2-5	CASSLLGQPFQETQYF
TRBV15	TRBJ2-3	CATSKSTGTDTQYF
TRBV9	TRBJ2-1	CASSVAQRGGSHNEQFF
TRBV6-5	TRBJ1-4	CASSYRPREKLFF
TRBV29-1	TRBJ2-2	CSVEEGQKNTGELFF
TRBV12-3/TRBV12-4	TRBJ2-5	CASSLRSISFETQYF
TRBV20-1	TRBJ1-5	CSARMGPQPQHF
TRBV12-3/TRBV12-4	TRBJ2-7	CASSPTPYEQYF
TRBV12-5	TRBJ2-7	CASGLVLRVAEDSHEQYF
TRBV19	TRBJ2-5	CASKNDGSQETQYF